Each of the 32 T cell receptor beta chains below was sequenced from the same sample in a study of OX40 agonist ivuxolimab in advanced cancers. Using immunoSEQ multiplex PCR, the repertoire was profiled, and TCRdb retains in-frame clones only, with some absent. The sample lists approximately 99,000 clones, less than 90% occurring once. Sequences were derived from CD4+ or CD8+ T cells sorted from blood, sampled in a trial of the OX40 agonist ivuxolimab. These receptors were collected from an adult with an advanced solid tumor such as melanoma, head and neck, liver or kidney cancer.

This chain connects TRBV6-1 to TRBJ1-2; perhaps TRBD1 as D (5 bases). The CDR3 consists of 14 residues. Looked up from germline, CDR1 is MNHNS and CDR2 is SASEGT. Deletions cut 6 bases from V and 8 bases from J, with 19 bases between. The CDR3 sequence: CASSITGAPGGYTF. CDR3 bases: TGTGCCAGCAGCATCACAGGAGCCCCAGGGGGCTACACCTTC.

The genes are TRBV29-1 and TRBJ2-2, with D hard to call. The CDR3 totals 14 residues. V was shortened by 6 bases and J by 4 bases, with 15 bases between the two germline ends. Germline values: CDR1 SQVTM, CDR2 ANQGSEA. The CDR3: CSVVPGPATGELFF. The CDR3 nucleotides are TGCAGCGTAGTTCCGGGCCCGGCCACCGGGGAGCTGTTTTTT.

V and J are TRBV30 and TRBJ1-6; D unresolved. With 1 base removed from V and 6 bases from J, the gap between germline ends came to 7 bases. The length of the CDR3 is 13 residues. CDR1 GTSNPN and CDR2 SVGIG come from the germline V gene (reference sequence). The CDR3 loop is CAWSAYGNSPLHF. DNA for the CDR3: TGTGCCTGGAGTGCTTATGGTAATTCACCCCTCCACTTT.

The chain carries TRBV29-1 and TRBJ2-1, with D possibly being TRBD2 (5 bases). This CDR3 contains 13 residues. Looked up from germline, CDR1 is SQVTM and CDR2 is ANQGSEA. Trimming pared 8 bases from V and 1 base from J, leaving 12 bases between. The CDR3 coding sequence is TGCAGCTCCGAGGGCGGGTCCTACAATGAGCAGTTCTTC. Amino acid sequence: CSSEGGSYNEQFF.

A few counts support this clone. The rearrangement links TRBV6-5 to TRBJ1-1; TRBD1 matches at 8 bases. The CDR3 extends over 12 amino acids. V was clipped by 2 bases and J by 11 bases; unmatched bases: 4. Germline V gives CDR1 MNHEY, CDR2 SVGAGI. The DNA for the CDR3 is TGTGCCAGCAGTTACGCAGGGGGCAGGGCTTTCTTT. Amino acid sequence: CASSYAGGRAFF.

V gene TRBV6-6 combines with J gene TRBJ1-2; TRBD1 aligns across 7 bases. CDR3 length equals 14 residues. V trimming: 2 bases; J trimming: 6 bases; junction bases outside the gene matches: 6. Looked up from germline, CDR1 is MNHNY and CDR2 is SVGAGI (reference sequence). The DNA of the CDR3 is TGTGCCAGCAGTTACCGCGGGCAGGGGGATGGCTACACCTTC. It yields the protein CASSYRGQGDGYTF.

This chain uses TRBV9 with TRBJ2-5; 16 bases fit TRBD2. Germline CDR1 is SGDLS and CDR2 is YYNGEE. The CDR3 sequence is 16 residues long. Trimming cost V 4 bases and J 5 bases; bases outside gene matches: 5. The CDR3, as DNA: TGTGCCAGCAGCTTAGGGACTAGCGGGAGGGTGGAGACCCAGTACTTC. Translated, it gives CASSLGTSGRVETQYF.

The rearrangement uses TRBV27 and TRBJ1-3; D might be TRBD1 (5 bases). CDR1 is MNHEY and CDR2 is SMNVEV in the germline V gene (reference sequence). The CDR3 is made up of 17 amino acids. Trimming removed 0 bases at V and 3 bases at J, with 15 bases between. The CDR3 region has the DNA TGTGCCAGCAGTTTATCGGGGGGACGATATGGTGGAAACACCATATATTTT. Translation gives CASSLSGGRYGGNTIYF.

V usage is TRBV28 and J usage is TRBJ1-2; the D is unclear. V was shortened by 6 bases and J by 5 bases, with 16 bases between the two germline ends. Germline V lookup: CDR1 MDHEN, CDR2 SYDVKM. The CDR3 runs to 14 residues. DNA for the CDR3: TGTGCCAGCAGGTCTGGCTTTTCAAAGTATGGCTACACCTTC. This codes for CASRSGFSKYGYTF.

The chain employs TRBV11-3 and TRBJ1-3; perhaps TRBD1 as D (5 bases). Trimming cost V 2 bases and J 6 bases, with 17 bases left between them. The V gene's germline CDR1 is SGHNT and CDR2 YENEEA. There are 16 residues in the CDR3. The CDR3 DNA sequence: TGTGCCAGCAGCTTAATAAGGGGCGATTCCCAAAACACCATATATTTT. Amino acid sequence: CASSLIRGDSQNTIYF.

The CDR3 reads CASRKSGGEAFF. The CDR3 DNA follows: TGTGCCAGCAGAAAGAGTGGGGGGGAAGCTTTCTTT. The chain has TRBV7-9 and TRBJ1-1; D is perhaps TRBD1 (5 bases). Trimming shortened V by 6 bases and J by 8 bases, and 13 bases separated the two germline ends. The CDR3 is made up of 12 amino acids. Germline-derived CDR1 and CDR2 are SEHNR and FQNEAQ (reference sequence).

V gene TRBV7-9 combines with J gene TRBJ1-2; D ambiguous. CDR3 length: 14 amino acids. Germline CDR1 is SEHNR and CDR2 is FQNEAQ (reference sequence). The V gene lost 5 bases and the J gene lost 4 bases, with 14 bases spanning the gap. CDR3 protein: CASSLRENGYGYTF. The DNA for the CDR3 is TGTGCCAGCAGCCTTAGGGAAAATGGCTATGGCTACACCTTC.

The chain uses TRBV7-2 and TRBJ1-5; D call uncertain. Looked up from germline, CDR1 is SGHTA and CDR2 is FQGNSA. V lost 0 bases and J 3 bases, leaving 6 bases between the germline ends. The CDR3 extends over 14 amino acids. For the CDR3, the DNA is TGTGCCAGCAGCTTAGCGAGCAACAATCAGCCCCAGCATTTT. This sequence encodes CASSLASNNQPQHF.

The genes are TRBV2 and TRBJ1-1; the D gene is possibly TRBD1 (6 bases). The germline gives CDR1 SNHLY, CDR2 FYNNEI. V was pared by 4 bases and J by 5 bases, with 14 bases between. The CDR3 is made up of 14 amino acids. DNA for the CDR3: TGTGCCAGCAGTGGTCTGACAGGCGGTACTGAAGCTTTCTTT. This sequence encodes CASSGLTGGTEAFF. Supplemented by reference TRBV2 and TRBJ1-1, the full variable domain reads EPEVTQTPSHQVTQMGQEVILRCVPISNHLYFYWYRQILGQKVEFLVSFYNNEISEKSEIFDDQFSVERPDGSNFTLKIRSTKLEDSAMYFCASSGLTGGTEAFFGQGTRLTVV.

The chain recombines TRBV7-8 with TRBJ1-3; the D is unclear. The CDR3 consists of 15 residues. The V gene's germline CDR1 is SGHVS and CDR2 FQNEAQ. V was clipped by 1 base and J by 6 bases, with 13 bases between them. CDR3 coding DNA: TGTGCCAGCAGCTTAGATGTAGGGTTTTCAAACACCATATATTTT. It encodes CASSLDVGFSNTIYF.

The gene calls are TRBV7-9 and TRBJ2-4; D remains unclear. Germline values: CDR1 SEHNR, CDR2 FQNEAQ (reference sequence). V lost 4 bases, J lost 5 bases, and 9 bases lay in between. The CDR3 consists of 13 residues. DNA for the CDR3: TGTGCCAGCAGCTCTTCCACCGAAAACATTCAGTACTTC. It is translated as CASSSSTENIQYF.

This chain uses TRBV7-8 with TRBJ1-1; 7 nucleotides line up with TRBD1. Germline V CDR1 and CDR2: SGHVS, FQNEAQ. The junction had 6 bases not matched to a gene; V was cut back by 0 bases and J by 2 bases. There are 16 residues in the CDR3. CDR3 DNA: TGTGCCAGCAGCTTAGCGGGGACAGAATTAAACACTGAAGCTTTCTTT. As protein: CASSLAGTELNTEAFF.

The chain carries TRBV14 and TRBJ2-7; D might be TRBD1 (5 bases). The CDR3 has 14 amino acids. Trimming removed 4 bases at V and 0 bases at J, with 10 bases between. Germline CDR1 is SGHDN and CDR2 is FVKESK. CDR3 sequence (DNA): TGTGCCAGCAGCCGTTACAGGAGCTCCTACGAGCAGTACTTC. Translation: CASSRYRSSYEQYF.

This clone was detected only once. CDR3 protein: CASSLLGDRDRQYF. The CDR3 DNA sequence: TGTGCCAGCAGCCTCTTGGGGGATAGGGACCGGCAGTACTTC. This chain uses TRBV7-2 with TRBJ2-7, with D perhaps TRBD1 or TRBD2 (5 bases each). The CDR3 runs 14 residues. V was pared by 5 bases and J by 9 bases, with 20 bases between. The germline V gene encodes CDR1 SGHTA and CDR2 FQGNSA. The entire variable domain, with the rest obtained from reference TRBV7-2 and TRBJ2-7, is as follows: GAGVSQSPSNKVTEKGKDVELRCDPISGHTALYWYRQSLGQGLEFLIYFQGNSAPDKSGLPSDRFSAERTGGSVSTLTIQRTQQEDSAVYLCASSLLGDRDRQYFGPGTRLTVT.

The rearrangement links TRBV7-2 to TRBJ1-2, with D unclear. The germline CDR1 and CDR2 sequences are SGHTA and FQGNSA. The CDR3 runs 13 residues. The V and J ends lost 7 bases and 0 bases respectively, with 9 bases between them. CDR3 loop: CASTRKANYGYTF. DNA of the CDR3: TGTGCCAGCACCCGTAAAGCTAACTATGGCTACACCTTC.

The rearrangement uses TRBV19 and TRBJ2-3; no clear D. The CDR3 is 15 amino acids. Trimming left V 4 bases short and J 0 bases short, with 11 bases between. From germline, CDR1 is LNHDA and CDR2 SQIVND (reference sequence). CDR3: CASSRLSQSTDTQYF. In DNA, the CDR3 is TGTGCCAGTAGTAGACTTTCCCAAAGCACAGATACGCAGTATTTT.

CDR3 DNA: TGTGCCAGCAGTGTTGTACAGGCTGGAAACACCATATATTTT. As protein: CASSVVQAGNTIYF. The chain joins TRBV6-1 to TRBJ1-3; the D gene is possibly TRBD1 (5 bases). The V end lost 4 bases, the J end lost 2 bases, and 9 bases lay between the germline ends. Germline values: CDR1 MNHNS, CDR2 SASEGT. CDR3 length equals 14 residues.

Here the CDR3 DNA reads TGTGCCAGCACCTACAGGCAGCCACCCCAAGAGACCCAGTACTTC. This encodes CASTYRQPPQETQYF. This rearrangement joins TRBV6-6 to TRBJ2-5, with TRBD1 as a possible D gene (5 bases). Germline CDR1 reads MNHNY; CDR2 reads SVGAGI (reference sequence). CDR3 length equals 15 residues. V lost 7 bases and J lost 1, with 16 bases in between.

This rearrangement joins TRBV9 to TRBJ1-4, with 8 bases fitting TRBD1. This CDR3 is 14 amino acids long. Germline CDR1 is SGDLS and CDR2 is YYNGEE. The J segment lost 7 bases and the V segment lost 5 bases, leaving 7 bases of the junction unmatched. The CDR3 loop reads CASSFGQGGEKLFF. In DNA form, the CDR3 reads TGTGCCAGCAGTTTCGGACAGGGAGGTGAAAAACTGTTTTTT.

The rearrangement joins TRBV29-1 to TRBJ2-5; TRBD1 matches at 7 bases. Germline loops: CDR1 SQVTM, CDR2 ANQGSEA. The CDR3 has 13 amino acids. The trim removed 7 bases at V and 4 bases at J, leaving 9 bases unmatched. For the CDR3, the DNA is TGCAGCGCCCTTACGACAGGGTTAGAGACCCAGTACTTC. As protein: CSALTTGLETQYF.

The V gene is TRBV11-2, the J gene TRBJ2-4; 12 nucleotides match TRBD1. Germline CDR1 SGHAT, CDR2 FQNNGV. The CDR3 consists of 15 residues. V lost 4 bases, J lost 5 bases, and 3 bases stayed unmatched. The CDR3 loop reads CASSYRDRGQNIQYF. CDR3 nucleotides: TGTGCCAGCAGCTACCGGGACAGGGGGCAAAACATTCAGTACTTC.

This clone was detected once. The chain recombines TRBV29-1 with TRBJ1-6; no firm D call. Trimming left V 7 bases short and J 5 bases short, with 12 bases between. This CDR3 is built from 13 residues. Germline values: CDR1 SQVTM, CDR2 ANQGSEA. CDR3 sequence: CSARTGNNSPLHF. The CDR3 DNA reads as TGCAGCGCCCGGACCGGGAATAATTCACCCCTCCACTTT.

The chain combines TRBV5-6 with TRBJ2-1, with 11 bases identical to TRBD2. V trimming: 3 bases; J trimming: 10 bases; junction bases outside the gene matches: 12. The CDR3 runs 16 residues. CDR1 is SGHDT and CDR2 is YYEEEE in the germline V gene. For the CDR3, the DNA is TGTGCCAGCAGCTCACCTCGAATAGCGGGGGGGCAGGAGCAGTTCTTC. Translated: CASSSPRIAGGQEQFF. Together with reference TRBV5-6 and TRBJ2-1, the CDR3 gives the full variable domain: DAGVTQSPTHLIKTRGQQVTLRCSPKSGHDTVSWYQQALGQGPQFIFQYYEEEERQRGNFPDRFSGHQFPNYSSELNVNALLLGDSALYLCASSSPRIAGGQEQFFGPGTRLTVL.

This clone was counted only a few times. The rearrangement uses TRBV12-5 and TRBJ1-1, with 8 positions matching TRBD1. Germline trimming cut 6 bases from V and 1 base from J; bases unmatched to any gene: 7. The CDR3 is made up of 15 amino acids. CDR1 is LGHNT and CDR2 is FRNRAP in the germline V gene. CDR3 nucleotide sequence: TGTGCTAGTGGATTTAGGACAGGGTGGAACACTGAAGCTTTCTTT. Translation gives CASGFRTGWNTEAFF.

The V gene is TRBV7-2, the J gene TRBJ1-1; 8 positions agree with TRBD1. The junction had 9 bases not matched to a gene; V was cut back by 4 bases and J by 5 bases. CDR3 size: 15 residues. Germline V CDR1 and CDR2: SGHTA, FQGNSA. CDR3 sequence: CASSSPGQVGTEAFF. The CDR3 DNA is TGTGCCAGCAGCTCCCCGGGACAGGTAGGAACTGAAGCTTTCTTT. The complete variable domain, with remaining parts taken from reference TRBV7-2 and TRBJ1-1, reads GAGVSQSPSNKVTEKGKDVELRCDPISGHTALYWYRQSLGQGLEFLIYFQGNSAPDKSGLPSDRFSAERTGGSVSTLTIQRTQQEDSAVYLCASSSPGQVGTEAFFGQGTRLTVV.

This chain connects TRBV4-1 to TRBJ2-1; D tentatively fits TRBD1 or TRBD2 (5 bases each). Germline V lookup: CDR1 MGHRA, CDR2 YSYEKL. The CDR3 spans 14 residues. V was clipped by 1 base and J by 13 bases, with 17 bases between them. The CDR3 here is CASSQADEGTKQFF. As DNA, the CDR3 is TGCGCCAGCAGCCAAGCCGATGAAGGGACCAAACAGTTCTTC.

This clone has only one observation. V usage is TRBV30 and J usage is TRBJ1-2; 10 positions match TRBD1. Looked up from germline, CDR1 is GTSNPN and CDR2 is SVGIG (reference sequence). The V and J ends lost 2 bases and 4 bases, in that order; junction bases with no gene match: 7. The CDR3 totals 15 residues. The CDR3 protein is CAWSRSGQGSYGYTF. The CDR3 nucleotides are TGTGCCTGGAGTAGATCGGGACAGGGGAGCTATGGCTACACCTTC.